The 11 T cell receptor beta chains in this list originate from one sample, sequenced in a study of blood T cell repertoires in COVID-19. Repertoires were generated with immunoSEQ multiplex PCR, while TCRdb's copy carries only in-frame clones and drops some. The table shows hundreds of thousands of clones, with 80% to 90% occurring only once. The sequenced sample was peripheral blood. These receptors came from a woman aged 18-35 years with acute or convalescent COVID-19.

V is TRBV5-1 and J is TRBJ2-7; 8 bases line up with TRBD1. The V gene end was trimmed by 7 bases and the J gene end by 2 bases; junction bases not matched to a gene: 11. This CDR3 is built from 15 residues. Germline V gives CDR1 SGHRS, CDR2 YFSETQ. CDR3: CASSRQGMNPYEQYF. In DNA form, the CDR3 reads TGCGCCAGCTCACGACAGGGGATGAATCCCTACGAGCAGTACTTC.

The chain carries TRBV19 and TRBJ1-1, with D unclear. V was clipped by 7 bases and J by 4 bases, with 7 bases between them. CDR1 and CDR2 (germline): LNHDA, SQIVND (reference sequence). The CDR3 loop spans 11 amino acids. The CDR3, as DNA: TGTGCCAGTACCGCGGGCACTGAAGCTTTCTTT. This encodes CASTAGTEAFF.

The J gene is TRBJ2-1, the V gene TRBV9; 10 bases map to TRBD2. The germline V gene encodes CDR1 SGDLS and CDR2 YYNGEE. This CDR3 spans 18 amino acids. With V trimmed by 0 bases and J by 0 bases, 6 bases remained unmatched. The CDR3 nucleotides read TGTGCCAGCAGCGTAGTCGCTAGCGGGGGTAGCTCCTACAATGAGCAGTTCTTC. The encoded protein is CASSVVASGGSSYNEQFF.

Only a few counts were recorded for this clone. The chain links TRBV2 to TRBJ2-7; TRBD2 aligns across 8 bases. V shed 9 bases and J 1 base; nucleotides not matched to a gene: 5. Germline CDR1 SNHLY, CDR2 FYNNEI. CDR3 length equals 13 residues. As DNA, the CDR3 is TGTGCCAGACGGACTAGCTTATCCTACGAGCAGTACTTC. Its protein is CARRTSLSYEQYF.

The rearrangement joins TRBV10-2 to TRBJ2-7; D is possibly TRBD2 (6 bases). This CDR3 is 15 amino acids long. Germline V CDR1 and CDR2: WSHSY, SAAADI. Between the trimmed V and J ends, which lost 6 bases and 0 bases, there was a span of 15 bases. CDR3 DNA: TGCGCCAGCAGGACATCCGGGACTCACTCCTACGAGCAGTACTTC. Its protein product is CASRTSGTHSYEQYF.

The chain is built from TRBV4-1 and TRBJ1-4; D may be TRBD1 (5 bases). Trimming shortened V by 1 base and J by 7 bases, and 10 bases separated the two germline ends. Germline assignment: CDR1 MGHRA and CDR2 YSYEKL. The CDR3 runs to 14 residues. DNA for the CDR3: TGCGCCAGCAGCCAAGTGGGGCTAGGTGAAAAACTGTTTTTT. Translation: CASSQVGLGEKLFF.

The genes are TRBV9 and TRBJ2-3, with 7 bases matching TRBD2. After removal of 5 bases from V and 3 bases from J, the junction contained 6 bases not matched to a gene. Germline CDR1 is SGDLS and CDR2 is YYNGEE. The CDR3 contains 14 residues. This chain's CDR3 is CASSASGWTDTQYF. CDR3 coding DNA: TGTGCCAGCAGTGCTAGCGGATGGACAGATACGCAGTATTTT.

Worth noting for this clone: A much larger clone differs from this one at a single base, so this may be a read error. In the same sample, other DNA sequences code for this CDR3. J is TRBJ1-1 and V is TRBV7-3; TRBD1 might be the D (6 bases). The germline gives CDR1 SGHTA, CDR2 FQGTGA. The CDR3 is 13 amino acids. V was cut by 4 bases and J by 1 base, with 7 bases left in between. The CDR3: CASSSTGNTEAFF. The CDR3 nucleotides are TGTGCCAGCAGCTCGACAGGGAACACTGAAGCTTTCTTT. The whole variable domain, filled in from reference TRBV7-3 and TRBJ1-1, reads GAGVSQTPSNKVTEKGKYVELRCDPISGHTALYWYRQSLGQGPEFLIYFQGTGAADDSGLPNDRFFAVRPEGSVSTLKIQRTERGDSAVYLCASSSTGNTEAFFGQGTRLTVV.

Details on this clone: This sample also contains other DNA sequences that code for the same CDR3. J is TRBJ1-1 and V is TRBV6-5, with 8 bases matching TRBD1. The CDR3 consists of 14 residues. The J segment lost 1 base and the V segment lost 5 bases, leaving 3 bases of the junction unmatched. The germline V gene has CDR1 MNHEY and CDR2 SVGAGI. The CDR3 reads CASSRDRGNTEAFF. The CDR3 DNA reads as TGTGCCAGCAGTCGAGACAGGGGGAACACTGAAGCTTTCTTT.

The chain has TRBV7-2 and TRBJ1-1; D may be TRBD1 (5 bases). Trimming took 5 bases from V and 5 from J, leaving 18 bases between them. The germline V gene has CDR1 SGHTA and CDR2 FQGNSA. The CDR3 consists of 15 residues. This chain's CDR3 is CASSIPLGGVTEAFF. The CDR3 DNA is TGTGCCAGCAGCATACCCCTCGGGGGGGTGACTGAAGCTTTCTTT.

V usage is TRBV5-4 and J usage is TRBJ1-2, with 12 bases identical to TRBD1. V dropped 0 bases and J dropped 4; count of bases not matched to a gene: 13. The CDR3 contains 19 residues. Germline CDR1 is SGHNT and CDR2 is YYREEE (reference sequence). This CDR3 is CASSLAKGTGGESGYGYTF. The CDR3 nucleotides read TGTGCCAGCAGCTTGGCCAAGGGGACAGGGGGCGAATCAGGCTATGGCTACACCTTC.